This entry lists 13 T cell receptor beta chains sequenced from one sample in a study of T cell responses to AZD1222 COVID-19 vaccine. Method: immunoSEQ multiplex PCR; TCRdb's copy keeps in-frame clones and lacks some. The table lists more than 100,000 clones, 86% of them singletons. The sequencing used peripheral blood, collected on day 0 of AZD1222 vaccination. These receptor sequences come from an adult in good health.

J is TRBJ1-4 and V is TRBV6-5; 7 bases fit TRBD1. The CDR3 is made up of 15 amino acids. In germline, CDR1 is MNHEY, CDR2 SVGAGI. V dropped 0 bases and J dropped 8; count of bases not matched to a gene: 6. CDR3 DNA sequence: TGTGCCAGCAGTTACTCGCGGGACAGATGGGAAAAACTGTTTTTT. It codes for CASSYSRDRWEKLFF.

In its sample, this clone was seen a few times. The chain links TRBV7-2 to TRBJ2-3; D remains ambiguous. The CDR3 extends over 13 amino acids. Trimming pared 3 bases from V and 3 bases from J, leaving 7 bases between. CDR1 and CDR2 from the germline V gene are SGHTA and FQGNSA. The CDR3 DNA is TGTGCCAGCAGCTTTGAGCTTACAGATACGCAGTATTTT. It is translated as CASSFELTDTQYF.

CDR3 nucleotide sequence: TGTGCCATCAGTGGGGGGACTAGCGGGAACCACGAGCAGTACTTC. As protein: CAISGGTSGNHEQYF. The rearrangement joins TRBV10-3 to TRBJ2-7; 13 bases align to TRBD2. The CDR3 is made up of 15 amino acids. V lost 4 bases to trimming and J lost 5 bases; unmatched junction nucleotides: 5. Germline V gene sequence: CDR1 ENHRY, CDR2 SYGVKD.

The J gene is TRBJ2-2, the V gene TRBV7-9; D call uncertain. Looked up from germline, CDR1 is SEHNR and CDR2 is FQNEAQ (reference sequence). V was cut by 3 bases and J by 4 bases, with 9 bases left in between. The CDR3 length is 14 residues. CDR3 nucleotide sequence: TGTGCCAGCAGCTTTTTACAGTCCACCGGGGAGCTGTTTTTT. Protein: CASSFLQSTGELFF.

The chain employs TRBV4-1 and TRBJ2-2, with D perhaps matching TRBD1 (6 bases). V was cut by 3 bases and J by 4 bases, with 15 bases left in between. Looked up from germline, CDR1 is MGHRA and CDR2 is YSYEKL. The length of the CDR3 is 16 residues. Here the CDR3 DNA reads TGCGCCAGCAGCCATACACAGGGTGTGAGCACCGGGGAGCTGTTTTTT. It is translated as CASSHTQGVSTGELFF.

The V gene is TRBV5-1, the J gene TRBJ1-5, with 8 bases lining up with TRBD1. The CDR3 covers 15 residues. Germline V lookup: CDR1 SGHRS, CDR2 YFSETQ. V dropped 4 bases and J dropped 2; count of bases not matched to a gene: 5. The CDR3 sequence: CASSPGQGRNQPQHF. DNA of the CDR3: TGCGCCAGCAGCCCCGGACAGGGTCGCAATCAGCCCCAGCATTTT.

The V call is TRBV27, the J call TRBJ2-7; no reliable D call. Trimming removed 4 bases from V and 1 base from J, with 8 bases in between. CDR3 length equals 13 residues. The germline CDR1 and CDR2 sequences are MNHEY and SMNVEV (reference sequence). The CDR3 sequence: CASSSNPSYEQYF. CDR3 sequence (DNA): TGTGCCAGCAGTTCGAACCCTTCCTACGAGCAGTACTTC.

This chain connects TRBV18 to TRBJ2-1; 14 positions agree with TRBD2. This CDR3 contains 16 residues. The V and J ends lost 3 bases and 4 bases, in that order; junction bases with no gene match: 2. Per the germline V gene, CDR1 is KGHSH and CDR2 is LQKENI. CDR3 protein: CASSPGLAGGYNEQFF. For the CDR3, the DNA is TGTGCCAGCTCACCCGGACTAGCGGGGGGATACAATGAGCAGTTCTTC. Drawing the rest from reference TRBV18 and TRBJ2-1, the complete variable domain is NAGVMQNPRHLVRRRGQEARLRCSPMKGHSHVYWYRQLPEEGLKFMVYLQKENIIDESGMPKERFSAEFPKEGPSILRIQQVVRGDSAAYFCASSPGLAGGYNEQFFGPGTRLTVL.

V usage is TRBV7-8 and J usage is TRBJ2-7; D is unresolved. With 3 bases removed from V and 2 bases from J, the gap between germline ends came to 5 bases. The CDR3 runs to 12 residues. CDR1 and CDR2 (germline): SGHVS, FQNEAQ. CDR3 DNA: TGTGCCAGCAGCTTGGCGACCTACGAGCAGTACTTC. This codes for CASSLATYEQYF. The full variable domain, in which reference TRBV7-8 and TRBJ2-7 provide the parts outside the CDR3, is GAGVSQSPRYKVAKRGQDVALRCDPISGHVSLFWYQQALGQGPEFLTYFQNEAQLDKSGLPSDRFFAERPEGSVSTLKIQRTQQEDSAVYLCASSLATYEQYFGPGTRLTVT.

The sample holds one count of this clone. The chain carries TRBV27 and TRBJ2-7; maybe TRBD1 (7 bases). From germline, CDR1 is MNHEY and CDR2 SMNVEV (reference sequence). The V and J ends lost 0 bases and 2 bases respectively, with 29 bases between them. The length of the CDR3 is 21 residues. The CDR3: CASSLSSIGRDSQATPYEQYF. CDR3 in DNA: TGTGCCAGCAGTTTATCAAGCATAGGGCGGGACAGCCAGGCGACTCCCTACGAGCAGTACTTC.

The gene calls are TRBV24-1 and TRBJ2-1; 9 bases align to TRBD2. The CDR3 extends over 20 amino acids. V shed 5 bases and J 2 bases; nucleotides not matched to a gene: 18. CDR1 and CDR2 (germline): KGHDR, SFDVKD. CDR3 sequence: CATSGVSGLAGIGTYNEQFF. The CDR3 bases are TGTGCCACCAGTGGAGTGTCGGGTCTAGCGGGAATAGGGACCTACAATGAGCAGTTCTTC.

This clone was seen a single time. This chain uses TRBV7-2 with TRBJ2-1; 12 bases line up with TRBD2. This CDR3 has 17 residues. The germline CDR1 and CDR2 sequences are SGHTA and FQGNSA. V lost 1 base, J lost 8 bases, and 9 bases stayed unmatched. The CDR3, as DNA: TGTGCCAGCAGCTTAGTCGGGCTAGCGGGAGGGGGATATGAGCAGTTCTTC. It translates to CASSLVGLAGGGYEQFF.

The rearrangement links TRBV27 to TRBJ2-2; tentative D call: TRBD1 (6 bases). Germline values: CDR1 MNHEY, CDR2 SMNVEV (reference sequence). The CDR3 length is 15 residues. V was cut by 6 bases and J by 7 bases, with 18 bases left in between. CDR3 sequence reads: CASRPNLGGVGELFF. The CDR3 region has the DNA TGTGCCAGCAGGCCGAATTTAGGGGGAGTCGGGGAGCTGTTTTTT.